Listed below are T cell receptor beta chains from one sample, sequenced in a study of T cells after yellow fever vaccination. TCRdb re-called the 5' RACE reads with MiXCR, one entry per CDR3 protein. This repertoire shows a few hundred thousand distinct CDR3 sequences, approximately 21% found once; its top ten account for roughly an eighth. The sample here was PBMCs, taken 15 days after the yellow fever booster vaccination. All receptors come from a man aged 25-45 years who received the YFV17D yellow fever vaccine. Both conserved end residues are part of each CDR3. The D gene is left open where the match is weak. A clone size is listed for some rows: how often the clone was seen (once, few, many), or a class if it is expanded.

abundance,d_gene,v_gene,j_gene,CDR3aa,CDR3nt
many,NA,TRBV20-1,TRBJ2-6,CSARFSSGVSGANVLTF,TGCAGTGCTAGATTTAGTTCAGGGGTCTCTGGGGCCAACGTCCTGACTTTC
few,NA,TRBV7-2,TRBJ2-7,CATSGGGGFYEQYF,TGTGCCACGTCTGGGGGCGGCGGTTTCTACGAGCAGTACTTC
NA,TRBD1,TRBV10-3,TRBJ1-4,CAIRDRVYEKLFF,TGTGCCATCAGGGACAGGGTCTATGAAAAACTGTTTTTT
few,NA,TRBV7-9,TRBJ2-4,CASSSVAKNIQYF,TGTGCCAGCAGCTCGGTTGCCAAAAACATTCAGTACTTC
few,NA,TRBV10-3,TRBJ2-3,CAISSLTDTQYF,TGTGCCATCAGCTCACTGACAGATACGCAGTATTTT
NA,NA,TRBV2,TRBJ2-3,CASTSPADGRKGFF,TGTGCCAGCACTAGCCCCGCGGATGGGCGGAAGGGGTTTTTT
NA,NA,TRBV5-1,TRBJ1-6,CASSLGQGGYSPLHF,TGCGCCAGCAGCTTGGGGCAGGGAGGGTATTCACCCCTCCACTTT
NA,NA,TRBV12-3/TRBV12-4,TRBJ1-4,CASRGVEEKLFF,TGTGCCAGCAGGGGAGTCGAAGAAAAACTGTTTTTT
few,NA,TRBV15,TRBJ1-1,CATSRVPEGVGGTEAFF,TGTGCCACCAGCAGAGTCCCAGAAGGGGTCGGTGGCACTGAAGCTTTCTTT
once,TRBD2,TRBV18,TRBJ2-1,CASSPGGRVYEQFF,TGTGCCAGCTCACCAGGCGGGAGGGTGTACGAGCAGTTCTTC
few,TRBD1,TRBV6-2/TRBV6-3,TRBJ1-1,CASSYSGQGAATFF,TGTGCCAGCAGTTACTCGGGACAGGGGGCGGCTACTTTCTTT
few,NA,TRBV14,TRBJ2-1,CASSHTVNEQFF,TGTGCCAGCAGCCATACAGTCAATGAGCAGTTCTTC
NA,TRBD2,TRBV9,TRBJ2-1,CASSAGLAGELEQFF,TGTGCCAGCAGCGCAGGACTAGCGGGAGAGCTTGAGCAGTTCTTC
few,NA,TRBV7-9,TRBJ2-1,CASSYRALGYNEQFF,TGTGCCAGCAGCTATAGGGCGCTGGGGTACAATGAGCAGTTCTTC
NA,NA,TRBV11-3,TRBJ2-3,CASSSSPGATDTQYF,TGTGCCAGCAGCTCGTCACCGGGAGCGACAGATACGCAGTATTTT
NA,TRBD2,TRBV10-1,TRBJ2-1,CASSDPPRLAGVSYNEQFF,TGCGCCAGCAGTGATCCCCCCCGACTAGCGGGAGTGTCCTACAATGAGCAGTTCTTC
NA,NA,TRBV6-1,TRBJ2-2,CASSEVPPTGELFF,TGTGCCAGCAGTGAAGTCCCCCCGACCGGGGAGCTGTTTTTT
few,TRBD2,TRBV12-3/TRBV12-4,TRBJ2-3,CASSFGSSGRTDTQYF,TGTGCCAGCAGTTTCGGTTCTAGCGGGCGAACAGATACGCAGTATTTT
NA,NA,TRBV6-5,TRBJ2-2,CASSFRIATNTGELFF,TGTGCCAGCAGTTTCCGGATAGCAACGAACACCGGGGAGCTGTTTTTT
few,TRBD2,TRBV7-9,TRBJ2-1,CASSETSRSSYNEQFF,TGTGCCAGCAGCGAGACTAGCCGGAGCTCCTACAATGAGCAGTTCTTC
NA,TRBD2,TRBV2,TRBJ2-2,CASNKRETGELFF,TGTGCCAGCAATAAGCGGGAGACCGGGGAGCTGTTTTTT
NA,TRBD2,TRBV6-1,TRBJ2-3,CASSLRLAGQSTQYF,TGTGCCAGCAGTCTCCGACTAGCGGGGCAGTCTACGCAGTATTTT
NA,TRBD2,TRBV20-1,TRBJ2-2,CSAGLAGTGELCF,TGCAGTGCTGGCCTAGCGGGCACCGGGGAGCTGTGTTTT
NA,TRBD2,TRBV5-1,TRBJ2-1,CASSLAGGPVYNEQFF,TGCGCCAGCAGCTTAGCGGGAGGGCCCGTTTACAATGAGCAGTTCTTC
NA,TRBD2,TRBV19,TRBJ2-1,CASSRLSGNNEQFF,TGTGCCAGTAGTAGACTTAGCGGGAACAATGAGCAGTTCTTC
few,NA,TRBV21-1,TRBJ2-1,CASSTLLTSGRASEQFF,TGTGCCAGCAGCACGTTACTAACTAGCGGGAGGGCCAGTGAGCAGTTCTTC
NA,NA,TRBV27,TRBJ2-7,CASSSVGRPSLGEQYF,TGTGCCAGCAGTTCGGTCGGTCGTCCGAGCCTCGGCGAGCAGTACTTC
few,NA,TRBV7-8,TRBJ2-7,CASSPPPGNYEQYF,TGTGCCAGCAGCCCCCCCCCAGGCAACTACGAGCAGTACTTC
NA,NA,TRBV28,TRBJ2-3,CASSLVQAYGPDTQYF,TGTGCCAGCAGTTTAGTCCAGGCCTACGGCCCAGATACGCAGTATTTT
NA,NA,TRBV12-3/TRBV12-4,TRBJ1-1,CASRLRDIGTEAFF,TGTGCCAGCAGATTGAGGGACATCGGCACTGAAGCTTTCTTT
NA,NA,TRBV20-1,TRBJ1-4,CSARGAFEKLFF,TGCAGTGCTAGAGGGGCGTTTGAAAAACTGTTTTTT
few,TRBD1,TRBV29-1,TRBJ2-7,CSVRSGQGWEQYF,TGCAGCGTTCGCTCTGGACAGGGATGGGAGCAGTACTTC
NA,NA,TRBV3-1,TRBJ2-7,CASSQVYQATYEQYF,TGTGCCAGCAGCCAAGTTTATCAGGCCACTTACGAGCAGTACTTC
NA,TRBD1,TRBV6-1,TRBJ1-5,CASSDPGGASNQPQHF,TGTGCCAGCAGTGATCCAGGGGGCGCGAGCAATCAGCCCCAGCATTTT
NA,TRBD1,TRBV5-1,TRBJ1-2,CASSLDPGQGSGGYTF,TGCGCCAGCAGCTTGGATCCGGGACAGGGATCCGGCGGCTACACCTTC
few,NA,TRBV18,TRBJ1-1,CASSPRDTVETFF,TGTGCCAGCTCACCGAGGGACACGGTCGAAACTTTCTTT
few,TRBD1,TRBV24-1,TRBJ2-1,CATSEAGGVGEQFF,TGTGCCACCAGTGAGGCAGGGGGAGTAGGGGAGCAGTTCTTC
NA,NA,TRBV4-3,TRBJ2-5,CASSQDHRGIETQYF,TGCGCCAGCAGCCAAGATCACAGAGGGATAGAGACCCAGTACTTC
many,TRBD2,TRBV29-1,TRBJ2-3,CSVSSGSGTDTQYF,TGCAGCGTCTCTAGCGGGAGTGGCACAGATACGCAGTATTTT
NA,NA,TRBV28,TRBJ2-7,CASSLSSASSYEQYF,TGTGCCAGCAGTTTATCGAGCGCTAGCTCCTACGAGCAGTACTTC
NA,TRBD2,TRBV5-4,TRBJ2-7,CASRAGGDEQYF,TGTGCCAGCAGGGCGGGGGGGGACGAGCAGTACTTC
NA,TRBD1,TRBV20-1,TRBJ2-2,CSARDLRQGPGELFF,TGCAGTGCTAGAGATTTAAGACAGGGTCCCGGGGAGCTGTTTTTT
few,NA,TRBV12-3/TRBV12-4,TRBJ2-3,CASTLSGGRTDTQYF,TGTGCCAGCACCCTCAGCGGAGGTCGCACAGATACGCAGTATTTT
few,NA,TRBV27,TRBJ2-3,CASSSDTRGTQYF,TGTGCCAGCAGTTCAGACACAAGGGGTACGCAGTATTTT
NA,NA,TRBV5-1,TRBJ2-2,CASSLGNRGTDTGELFF,TGCGCCAGCAGCTTGGGAAATCGCGGGACGGACACCGGGGAGCTGTTTTTT
NA,TRBD1,TRBV10-3,TRBJ2-1,CAISVTGQGNNEQFF,TGTGCCATCAGTGTAACGGGACAGGGAAACAATGAGCAGTTCTTC
NA,NA,TRBV7-9,TRBJ1-2,CASSWDENYGYTF,TGTGCCAGCAGCTGGGATGAAAACTATGGCTACACCTTC
NA,NA,TRBV3-1,TRBJ2-7,CASGGTYEQYF,TGTGCCAGCGGGGGGACCTACGAGCAGTACTTC
NA,TRBD1,TRBV4-3,TRBJ2-1,CASSPRTGGLDEQFF,TGCGCCAGCAGCCCCCGGACAGGGGGTTTGGATGAGCAGTTCTTC
NA,TRBD2,TRBV11-2,TRBJ2-5,CASSRGPPGLAGGPGTQYF,TGTGCCAGCAGTCGAGGGCCTCCGGGACTAGCGGGAGGGCCCGGGACCCAGTACTTC
NA,NA,TRBV15,TRBJ2-1,CATSRGDSSSYNEQFF,TGTGCCACCAGCAGAGGAGACTCCAGCTCCTACAATGAGCAGTTCTTC
NA,TRBD1,TRBV7-9,TRBJ2-7,CASRARDRPSYEQYF,TGTGCCAGCAGAGCCCGGGACAGGCCATCCTACGAGCAGTACTTC
NA,NA,TRBV4-3,TRBJ2-7,CASKERLDSYEQYF,TGCGCCAGCAAAGAACGGCTGGACAGTTACGAGCAGTACTTC
few,NA,TRBV29-1,TRBJ1-4,CSATAGQLNEKLFF,TGCAGCGCCACAGCGGGTCAGCTTAATGAAAAACTGTTTTTT
NA,NA,TRBV28,TRBJ2-7,CASRQGGGYEQYF,TGTGCCAGCAGGCAGGGGGGGGGCTACGAGCAGTACTTC